This T cell receptor (beta chain) was sequenced for a study of T cells in lung cancer brain metastases. Study details: Most of the roughly 20 patients had no interval therapy between resections. The study's findings and limits: Few clones were shared between paired lesions (mean Morisita roughly 0.23); most were lesion-specific.

This CDR3 has 12 amino acids. With 7 bases clipped from V and 4 bases from J, the junction kept 6 bases outside the gene matches. CDR1 and CDR2 from the germline V gene are SQVTM and ANQGSEA. Profiled with immunoSEQ multiplex PCR; TCRdb holds only in-frame clones, not every one. In the table there are about 1,000 clones, over 75% of which are singletons. For this clone: Its specificity is not known.

Exclusion applied to anyone with multiple prior malignancies. The rearrangement uses TRBV29-1 and TRBJ2-7, with 8 bases that match TRBD1. The sample consisted of tumor tissue from the primary lung tumor. The source is a woman aged 45 to 65 with non-small cell lung cancer. The CDR3 sequence is CSGRTGRYEQYF. DNA for the CDR3: TGCAGCGGACGGACAGGGCGGTACGAGCAGTACTTC.